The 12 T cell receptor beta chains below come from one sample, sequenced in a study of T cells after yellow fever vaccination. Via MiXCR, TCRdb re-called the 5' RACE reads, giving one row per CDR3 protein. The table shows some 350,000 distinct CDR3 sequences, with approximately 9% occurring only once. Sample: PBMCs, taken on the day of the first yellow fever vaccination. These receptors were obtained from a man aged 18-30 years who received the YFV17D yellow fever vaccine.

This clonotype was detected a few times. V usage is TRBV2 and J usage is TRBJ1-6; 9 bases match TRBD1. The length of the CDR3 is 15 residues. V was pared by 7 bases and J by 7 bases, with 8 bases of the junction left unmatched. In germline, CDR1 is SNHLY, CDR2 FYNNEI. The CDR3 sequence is CASNPQGAGNSPLHF. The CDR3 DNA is TGTGCCAGCAACCCACAGGGGGCAGGGAATTCACCCCTCCACTTT.

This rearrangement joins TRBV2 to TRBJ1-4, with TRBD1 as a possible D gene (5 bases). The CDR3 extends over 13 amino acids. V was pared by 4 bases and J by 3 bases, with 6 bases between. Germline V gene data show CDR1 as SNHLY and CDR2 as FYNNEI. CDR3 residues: CASSGGANEKLFF. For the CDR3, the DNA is TGTGCCAGCAGTGGAGGGGCTAATGAAAAACTGTTTTTT.

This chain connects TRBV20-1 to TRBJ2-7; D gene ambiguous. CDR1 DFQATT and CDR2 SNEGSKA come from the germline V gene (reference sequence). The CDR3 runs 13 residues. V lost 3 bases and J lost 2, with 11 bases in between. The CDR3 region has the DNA TGCAGTGCTAGGTTGTGGACGACCTACGAGCAGTACTTC. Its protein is CSARLWTTYEQYF.

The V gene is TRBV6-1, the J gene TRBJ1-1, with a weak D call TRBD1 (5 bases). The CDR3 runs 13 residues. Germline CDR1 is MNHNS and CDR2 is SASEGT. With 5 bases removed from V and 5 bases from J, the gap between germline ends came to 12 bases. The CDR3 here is CASSTRGGTEAFF. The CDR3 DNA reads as TGTGCCAGCAGTACCCGGGGGGGTACTGAAGCTTTCTTT.

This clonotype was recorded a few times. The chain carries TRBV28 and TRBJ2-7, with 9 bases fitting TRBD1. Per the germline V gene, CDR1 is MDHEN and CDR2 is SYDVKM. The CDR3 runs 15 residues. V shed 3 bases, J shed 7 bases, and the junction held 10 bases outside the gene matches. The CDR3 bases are TGTGCCAGCAGTTTCACAGGGGGCTATTCGGGGGAGCAGTACGTC. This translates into CASSFTGGYSGEQYV.

CDR3 region: CAIRGQGGFNEQFF. Written as DNA, the CDR3 is TGTGCCATCAGGGGACAGGGGGGGTTCAATGAGCAGTTCTTC. The rearrangement uses TRBV10-3 and TRBJ2-1, with 11 bases identical to TRBD1. V shed 6 bases and J 6 bases; nucleotides not matched to a gene: 4. The germline CDR1 and CDR2 sequences are ENHRY and SYGVKD. The CDR3 loop spans 14 amino acids.

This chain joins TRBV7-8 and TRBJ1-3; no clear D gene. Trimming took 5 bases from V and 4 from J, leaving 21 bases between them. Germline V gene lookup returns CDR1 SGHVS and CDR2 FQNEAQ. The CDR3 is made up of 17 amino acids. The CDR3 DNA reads TGTGCCAGCAGCCCCTTTGGCACCGCAGCTATCGGAAACACCATATATTTT. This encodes CASSPFGTAAIGNTIYF.

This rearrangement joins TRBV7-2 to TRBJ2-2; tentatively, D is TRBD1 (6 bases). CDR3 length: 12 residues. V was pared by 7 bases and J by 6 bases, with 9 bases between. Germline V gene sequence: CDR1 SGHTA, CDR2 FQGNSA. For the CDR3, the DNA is TGTGCCAGCAACAGGGTGGCCGGGGAGCTGTTTTTT. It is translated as CASNRVAGELFF.

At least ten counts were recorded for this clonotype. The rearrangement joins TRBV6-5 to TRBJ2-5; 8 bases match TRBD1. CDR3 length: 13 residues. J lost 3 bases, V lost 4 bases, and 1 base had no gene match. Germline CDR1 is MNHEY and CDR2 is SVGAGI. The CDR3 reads CASSSGGEETQYF. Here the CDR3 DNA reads TGTGCCAGCAGTTCAGGGGGCGAAGAGACCCAGTACTTC.

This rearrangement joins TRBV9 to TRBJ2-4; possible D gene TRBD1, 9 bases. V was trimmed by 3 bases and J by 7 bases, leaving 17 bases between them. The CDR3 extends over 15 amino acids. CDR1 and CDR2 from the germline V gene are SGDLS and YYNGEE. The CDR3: CASSAGGDRDNIQYF. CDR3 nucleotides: TGTGCCAGCAGCGCGGGGGGGGACAGGGATAACATTCAGTACTTC.

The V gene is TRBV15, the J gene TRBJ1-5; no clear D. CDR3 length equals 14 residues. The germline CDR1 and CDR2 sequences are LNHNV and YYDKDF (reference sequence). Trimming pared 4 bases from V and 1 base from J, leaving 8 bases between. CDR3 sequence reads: CATSTQQSNQPQHF. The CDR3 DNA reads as TGTGCCACCAGCACCCAGCAGAGCAATCAGCCCCAGCATTTT.

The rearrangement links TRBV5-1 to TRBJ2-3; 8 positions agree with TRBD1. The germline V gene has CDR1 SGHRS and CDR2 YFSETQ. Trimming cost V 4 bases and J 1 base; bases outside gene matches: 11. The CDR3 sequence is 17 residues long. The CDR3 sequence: CASSQKEQGVGTDTQYF. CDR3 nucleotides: TGCGCCAGCAGCCAGAAGGAACAGGGGGTTGGCACAGATACGCAGTATTTT. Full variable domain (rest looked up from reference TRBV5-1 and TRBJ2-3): KAGVTQTPRYLIKTRGQQVTLSCSPISGHRSVSWYQQTPGQGLQFLFEYFSETQRNKGNFPGRFSGRQFSNSRSEMNVSTLELGDSALYLCASSQKEQGVGTDTQYFGPGTRLTVL.